A selection of T cell receptor beta chains follows, all from one sample in a study of CD8 T cells in ankylosing spondylitis. TCRdb fed the 5' RACE reads into MiXCR, producing one record per CDR3 protein. The data show some 840,000 distinct CDR3 sequences, about 12% seen once. The sequenced sample was blood, either unsorted or a sorted T cell fraction (not recorded which). These receptors were collected from a male donor with ankylosing spondylitis. Both conserved end residues are part of each CDR3. A D gene is named only where the DNA matches it firmly. Only some rows state a clone size, as once, few, many or a class for expanded clones.

V,D,size,J,DNA,CDR3
TRBV20-1,TRBD2,few,TRBJ2-1,TGCAGTGCATTTTCTAGCGGGAGGGCCTCGAATGAGCAGTTCTTC,CSAFSSGRASNEQFF
TRBV24-1,NA,NA,TRBJ2-1,TGTGCCACCAGTGATTTAGAGTTCTACAATGAGCAGTTCTTC,CATSDLEFYNEQFF
TRBV20-1,TRBD1,NA,TRBJ1-5,TGCAGTGCTAGTCAACCGACAGGGAAAGCCGGTCAGCCCCAGCATTTT,CSASQPTGKAGQPQHF
TRBV7-2,TRBD1,NA,TRBJ1-1,TGTGCCAGCAGCTCCGGGACAGGAGGAAGGACTGAAGCTTTCTTT,CASSSGTGGRTEAFF
TRBV18,TRBD1,NA,TRBJ2-7,TGTGCCAGCTCGTGGGGACAGGGAGGCGACGAGCAGTACTTC,CASSWGQGGDEQYF
TRBV29-1,NA,many,TRBJ2-5,TGCAGCGTCCTCAACCAAGAGACCCAGTACTTC,CSVLNQETQYF
TRBV20-1,TRBD2,few,TRBJ2-1,TGCAGTGCCGCCCTAGCGGGAGTGTCCCCGGCGCAGTTCTTC,CSAALAGVSPAQFF
TRBV20-1,NA,NA,TRBJ2-2,TGCAGTGCCGGGAAGGGCGGCGGGGAGCTGTTTTTT,CSAGKGGGELFF
TRBV20-1,NA,NA,TRBJ1-5,TGCAGTGCCGAGGGCAGGGCGGATCAGCCCCAGCATTTT,CSAEGRADQPQHF
TRBV25-1,NA,many,TRBJ2-7,TGTGCCAGCAGCAGCTCCTACTGGAGCTACGAGCAGTACTTC,CASSSSYWSYEQYF
TRBV15,TRBD1,NA,TRBJ1-2,TGTGCCACCAGCAGGCCGGGACAGGGGATATATGGCTACACCTTC,CATSRPGQGIYGYTF
TRBV18,TRBD2,few,TRBJ2-1,TGTGCCAGCTCACCTGGAGGAACTAGCGTCTTGAATGAGCAGTTCTTC,CASSPGGTSVLNEQFF
TRBV7-9,NA,NA,TRBJ2-3,TGTGCCACGCTTGGTGGGCAGTATTTT,CATLGGQYF
TRBV30,TRBD2,many,TRBJ2-1,TGTGCCGGTCGAGCGGGAGGCAATGAGCAGTTCTTC,CAGRAGGNEQFF
TRBV20-1,NA,many,TRBJ1-2,TGCAGTGCTAGAGGGGGGAGCAGCTATGGCTACACCTTC,CSARGGSSYGYTF
TRBV20-1,TRBD2,many,TRBJ2-3,TGCAGTGCTACGGGGGGACTAATCACAGATACGCAGTATTTT,CSATGGLITDTQYF
TRBV7-3,NA,NA,TRBJ2-1,TGTGCCAGCAGCTTCACTAAAAGCTCCTACAATGAGCAGTTCTTC,CASSFTKSSYNEQFF
TRBV24-1,NA,few,TRBJ2-5,TGTGCCAGCAACCGTGGACCTGAAGAGACCCAGTACTTC,CASNRGPEETQYF
TRBV29-1,TRBD1,few,TRBJ2-7,TGCAGCGCATGGGACAGGGGAAGAAGGGACGAGCAGTACTTC,CSAWDRGRRDEQYF
TRBV6-5,NA,NA,TRBJ1-3,TGTGCCAGCAGTTATGGGGGGTCATTTGGAAACACCATATATTTT,CASSYGGSFGNTIYF
TRBV4-3,TRBD2,few,TRBJ2-7,TGCGCCAGCAGCCAAAGCGGGGCCGGGGACTCAACCTACGAGCAGTACTTC,CASSQSGAGDSTYEQYF
TRBV4-2,TRBD2,few,TRBJ2-1,TGTGCCAGCAGCCAAGTGGGAAGCGGGGGGACCTACAATGAGCAGTTCTTC,CASSQVGSGGTYNEQFF
TRBV7-8,NA,few,TRBJ1-6,TGTGCCAGCAGCTTAGTTCTCAGGGCTTCACCCCTCCACTTT,CASSLVLRASPLHF
TRBV28,NA,NA,TRBJ1-5,TGTGCCAGCAGTTTCAGGGTAGTTGGCAATCAGCCCCAGCATTTT,CASSFRVVGNQPQHF
TRBV10-3,TRBD1,many,TRBJ1-4,TGTGCCATCAGACGGGACAGGGACAGCGAAAAACTGTTTTTT,CAIRRDRDSEKLFF
TRBV5-1,TRBD1,few,TRBJ2-3,TGCGCCAGCAGCGATACCGGGACAGGGATCACAGATACGCAGTATTTT,CASSDTGTGITDTQYF
TRBV7-9,TRBD2,NA,TRBJ2-1,TGTGCCAGCAGCCCAGATAGCGGGAGAATCGCATACAATGAGCAGTTCTTC,CASSPDSGRIAYNEQFF
TRBV20-1,NA,NA,TRBJ2-7,TGCAGTGCTAGAGTGGGCCTTTTCTCCTACGAGCAGTACTTC,CSARVGLFSYEQYF
TRBV27,NA,many,TRBJ1-5,TGTGCCAGCAGTTCAGGGGTTCGGCAGCCCCAGCATTTT,CASSSGVRQPQHF
TRBV4-2,NA,few,TRBJ2-7,TGTGCCAGCAGCCAAGATCATCATCCCTACGAGCAGTACTTC,CASSQDHHPYEQYF
TRBV18,NA,NA,TRBJ1-1,TGTGCCAGCTCACCATCATCAGGGGCGACTGAAGCTTTCTTT,CASSPSSGATEAFF
TRBV5-1,NA,many,TRBJ2-7,TGCGCCAGCAGCTTCATCGGAACCTACGAGCAGTACTTC,CASSFIGTYEQYF